The following is a TCR beta chain sequence with its context. This entry belongs to a study of technical replicates of blood from several donors. Assay: immunoSEQ multiplex PCR; the TCRdb copy retains only in-frame clones and omits some. Here the sample spans 75,000 to 100,000 clones, 96% being singletons. CDR3 length: 15 residues. Trimming at V came to 3 bases and at J to 0 bases, leaving 4 bases not matched to a gene. Germline V gene sequence: CDR1 SGDLS, CDR2 YYNGEE. Sequencing used T cells isolated from PBMCs. The origin of this receptor is a human donor in good health. The chain joins TRBV9 to TRBJ1-1; 8 nucleotides agree with TRBD1. The CDR3 loop is CASSDTGGLNTEAFF. The CDR3 nucleotides are TGTGCCAGCAGCGACACAGGGGGGCTGAACACTGAAGCTTTCTTT.